The rows below give T cell receptor beta chains drawn from one sample of a study of human T cells and chemical hapten exposure. Via MiXCR, TCRdb re-called the RACE reads, giving one row per CDR3 protein. The table shows around 110,000 distinct CDR3 sequences, with about 12% occurring only once. The specimen comprised whole blood, sampled in connection with sensitization to the hapten diphenylcyclopropenone (DPC). The source of these receptors is a woman between 45 and 60 years old with alopecia areata. Some clones in this sample may be carry-over from other donors' samples. CDR3s include the opening cysteine and the closing phenylalanine or tryptophan. The D gene is left open where the match is weak. Size tells how often a clone was seen (once, few, many) or the class of an expanded clone, and some rows leave it out.

v_call,clone_size,d_call,j_call,cdr3_nt,cdr3_aa
TRBV19,NA,NA,TRBJ2-2,TGTGCCAGTAAGCCGAACACCGGGGAGCTGTTTTTT,CASKPNTGELFF
TRBV5-5,NA,NA,TRBJ2-7,TGTGCCAGCAGCTTGAAGCTAACGACCTACGAGCAGTACTTC,CASSLKLTTYEQYF
TRBV6-5,many,TRBD2,TRBJ2-7,TGTGCCAGCAGTTACTCAGTGGGTAGCGGGAGGCAGACCTACGAGCAGTACTTC,CASSYSVGSGRQTYEQYF
TRBV5-1,NA,NA,TRBJ2-5,TGCGCCAGTACCCTGCGGGAGACCCAGTACTTC,CASTLRETQYF
TRBV20-1,NA,NA,TRBJ1-2,TGCAGTGCTAGAGGAGGGAGGGCCTATGGCTACACCTTC,CSARGGRAYGYTF
TRBV5-5,NA,TRBD1,TRBJ1-6,TGTGCCAGCAGCTTGGCCAGGGGGCAGAGCTCACCCCTCCACTTT,CASSLARGQSSPLHF
TRBV18,few,NA,TRBJ1-3,TGTGCCAGCTCACAACTAACAATCCCTGGAAACACCATATATTTT,CASSQLTIPGNTIYF
TRBV9,many,TRBD1,TRBJ1-2,TGTGCCAGCAGCCCAGGACAGGGGGCCTATGGCTACACCTTC,CASSPGQGAYGYTF
TRBV20-1,NA,TRBD2,TRBJ2-1,TGCAGTGCTCCGGGACTAGCGACCAATGAGCAGTTCTTC,CSAPGLATNEQFF
TRBV20-1,many,NA,TRBJ1-2,TGCAGTGCTAGAGAAGGTCTCTATGGCTACACCTTC,CSAREGLYGYTF
TRBV18,few,NA,TRBJ1-5,TGTGCCAGCTCACCCGAGGATATGCTCCAGCATTTT,CASSPEDMLQHF
TRBV29-1,many,NA,TRBJ1-5,TGCAGCGTTGTCTGGGCGGATAGCAATCAGCCCCAGCATTTT,CSVVWADSNQPQHF